The 15 T cell receptor beta chains presented below share a single source sample, sequenced in a study of CD8+ T cells in alopecia areata. Reverse transcription of extracted RNA yielded cDNA, which provided the sequencing template. Method: immunoSEQ multiplex PCR; TCRdb's copy keeps in-frame clones and lacks some. This table has about 160,000 clones, 75% to 90% appearing once. Sequences were derived from CD8+ T cells sorted from blood, sampled at week 0. These receptor sequences come from a human donor with alopecia areata.

The rearrangement joins TRBV7-2 to TRBJ2-3; the D gene is possibly TRBD2 (6 bases). Germline V CDR1 and CDR2: SGHTA, FQGNSA. Trimming cost V 4 bases and J 2 bases, with 13 bases left between them. CDR3 size: 15 residues. The CDR3 here is CASSWGLSNTDTQYF. The CDR3 coding sequence is TGTGCCAGCAGCTGGGGACTTTCAAACACAGATACGCAGTATTTT.

The chain recombines TRBV6-5 with TRBJ2-3; D not resolved. Germline CDR1 and CDR2: MNHEY and SVGAGI. Trimming left V 2 bases short and J 1 base short, with 10 bases between. CDR3 length equals 15 residues. The CDR3: CASSYNPWGTDTQYF. The CDR3 region has the DNA TGTGCCAGCAGTTACAACCCTTGGGGCACAGATACGCAGTATTTT.

The chain has TRBV7-9 and TRBJ2-5; TRBD2 aligns across 9 bases. V lost 3 bases and J lost 1; bases outside the gene matches: 6. The CDR3 extends over 16 amino acids. Germline V gives CDR1 SEHNR, CDR2 FQNEAQ (reference sequence). The DNA for the CDR3 is TGTGCCAGCAGCTTTGTACTAGCGGGCGCCCAAGAGACCCAGTACTTC. This encodes CASSFVLAGAQETQYF.

Only a few counts were recorded for this clone. The V gene is TRBV30, the J gene TRBJ2-7; perhaps TRBD1 as D (7 bases). Germline V gene data show CDR1 as GTSNPN and CDR2 as SVGIG (reference sequence). V was clipped by 1 base and J by 2 bases, with 15 bases between them. The CDR3 runs to 15 residues. The CDR3 sequence is CAWSAGQGGPYEQYF. The CDR3 DNA sequence: TGTGCCTGGAGTGCTGGCCAGGGGGGACCCTACGAGCAGTACTTC.

V is TRBV29-1 and J is TRBJ1-1; unclear D gene. Germline CDR1 SQVTM, CDR2 ANQGSEA. The CDR3 consists of 11 residues. Trimming pared 0 bases from V and 10 bases from J, leaving 9 bases between. The CDR3 nucleotides are TGCAGCGTTGAAGATCGGCGGGGAGCTTTCTTT. Residues: CSVEDRRGAFF. The variable domain in full, completed from reference TRBV29-1 and TRBJ1-1, reads SAVISQKPSRDICQRGTSLTIQCQVDSQVTMMFWYRQQPGQSLTLIATANQGSEATYESGFVIDKFPISRPNLTFSTLTVSNMSPEDSSIYLCSVEDRRGAFFGQGTRLTVV.

The chain employs TRBV11-2 and TRBJ2-1; D is uncertain. The germline CDR1 and CDR2 sequences are SGHAT and FQNNGV. Trimming cost V 1 base and J 9 bases, with 10 bases left between them. The CDR3 length is 13 residues. The CDR3 DNA is TGTGCCAGCAGCTTAGTTACGGGCCCTGAGCAGTTCTTC. Residues: CASSLVTGPEQFF.

This chain joins TRBV13 and TRBJ2-7; 7 positions agree with TRBD1. The CDR3 spans 14 residues. V dropped 5 bases and J dropped 1; count of bases not matched to a gene: 5. Per the germline V gene, CDR1 is PRHDT and CDR2 is FYEKMQ (reference sequence). The CDR3 region is CASSGRDRSYEQYF. CDR3 DNA sequence: TGTGCCAGCAGCGGCCGGGACAGATCCTACGAGCAGTACTTC.

The CDR3 DNA reads as TGTGCCAGCAGCTTAGGGACGAGCTCTCTTCAGCCCCAGCATTTT. This gives the protein CASSLGTSSLQPQHF. This rearrangement joins TRBV7-9 to TRBJ1-5; D ambiguous. Trimming pared 1 base from V and 6 bases from J, leaving 13 bases between. This CDR3 contains 15 residues. Germline V lookup: CDR1 SEHNR, CDR2 FQNEAQ (reference sequence).

The chain combines TRBV29-1 with TRBJ1-2; 11 bases agree with TRBD1. J lost 6 bases, V lost 7 bases, and 7 bases had no gene match. The germline V gene encodes CDR1 SQVTM and CDR2 ANQGSEA. There are 13 residues in the CDR3. CDR3 sequence reads: CSASDRGRDGYTF. In DNA form, the CDR3 reads TGCAGCGCATCGGACAGGGGGCGGGATGGCTACACCTTC.

The rearrangement uses TRBV29-1 and TRBJ2-7, with TRBD1 matching over 7 bases. Germline loops: CDR1 SQVTM, CDR2 ANQGSEA. V dropped 3 bases and J dropped 2; count of bases not matched to a gene: 4. The CDR3 is 13 residues long. CDR3 DNA sequence: TGCAGCGTTGATACAGGGGACACCTACGAGCAGTACTTC. This gives the protein CSVDTGDTYEQYF.

The chain employs TRBV11-2 and TRBJ1-1; D remains unclear. CDR1 is SGHAT and CDR2 is FQNNGV in the germline V gene. The CDR3 covers 14 residues. Trimming took 0 bases from V and 4 from J, leaving 9 bases between them. In DNA, the CDR3 is TGTGCCAGCAGCTTAGAGTTGGGAGGCACTGAAGCTTTCTTT. This encodes CASSLELGGTEAFF.

The chain is built from TRBV2 and TRBJ2-5; D is perhaps TRBD1 (6 bases). V shed 5 bases and J shed 4 bases, with 14 bases lying between them. The CDR3 runs to 14 residues. Per the germline V gene, CDR1 is SNHLY and CDR2 is FYNNEI. The CDR3, as DNA: TGTGCCAGCAGTTACGACAGGTGGGGAGAGACCCAGTACTTC. This encodes CASSYDRWGETQYF.

CDR3 coding DNA: TGTGCCAGCAGCTTATCGACTAGCGGGGAAGCGGAAGAGACCCAGTACTTC. It translates to CASSLSTSGEAEETQYF. The rearrangement joins TRBV7-8 to TRBJ2-5, with 11 bases identical to TRBD2. Trimming removed 2 bases from V and 3 bases from J; junction bases left unmatched: 8. CDR1 is SGHVS, CDR2 FQNEAQ, per germline. The length of the CDR3 is 17 residues.

The chain is built from TRBV25-1 and TRBJ2-3, with 8 bases fitting TRBD1. V lost 2 bases to trimming and J lost 5 bases; unmatched junction nucleotides: 3. Germline V CDR1 and CDR2: MGHDK, SYGVNS. The CDR3 has 14 amino acids. The CDR3 here is CASSEGQGRDTQYF. CDR3 nucleotides: TGTGCCAGCAGTGAAGGACAGGGTCGAGATACGCAGTATTTT.

The chain has TRBV29-1 and TRBJ1-2; D is ambiguous. V lost 6 bases and J 1 base, leaving 6 bases between the germline ends. Looked up from germline, CDR1 is SQVTM and CDR2 is ANQGSEA. This CDR3 has 11 residues. As DNA, the CDR3 is TGCAGCGTCCCGATTAACTATGGCTACACCTTC. It yields the protein CSVPINYGYTF.